Listed here are 11 T cell receptor beta chains from one sample, sequenced in a study of Graves' ophthalmopathy and Graves' hyperthyroidism. Amplification of TCR beta CDR3 regions used RNA transcripts. RT-PCR in the first round used HTBI primers; a second-round multiplex PCR followed. TCRdb used MiXCR to reprocess the multiplex PCR reads, holding one entry per CDR3 protein. Altogether around 400,000 distinct CDR3 sequences are present, around 20% being singletons, with the ten largest covering 1.6%. Sequenced input: peripheral blood. These receptors all stem from a woman aged 18-35 years with Graves' ophthalmopathy.

At least ten counts were recorded for this clonotype. The genes are TRBV13 and TRBJ2-7; TRBD1 aligns across 7 bases. Germline V CDR1 and CDR2: PRHDT, FYEKMQ (reference sequence). This CDR3 contains 12 residues. Unmatched junction bases numbered 5, after V lost 7 bases and J lost 5 bases. The CDR3 nucleotides are TGTGCCAGCAACAGGGGTGGCGACGAGCAGTACTTC. It translates to CASNRGGDEQYF.

This clonotype was recorded a few times. The genes are TRBV7-9 and TRBJ2-2; 9 bases map to TRBD1. V was pared by 4 bases and J by 3 bases, with 3 bases of the junction left unmatched. Germline CDR1 reads SEHNR; CDR2 reads FQNEAQ (reference sequence). The CDR3 spans 15 residues. CDR3 residues: CASSSWTGDTGELFF. Here the CDR3 DNA reads TGTGCCAGCAGCTCATGGACAGGGGACACCGGGGAGCTGTTTTTT.

This clonotype was detected many times. The chain recombines TRBV7-9 with TRBJ1-5; 7 nucleotides agree with TRBD1. The CDR3 runs 16 residues. The ends lost 5 bases at V and 0 bases at J; junction bases unmatched: 7. CDR1 and CDR2 from the germline V gene are SEHNR and FQNEAQ (reference sequence). CDR3 in DNA: TGTGCCAGCAGCCTCAGCGGGACAGCTAGCAATCAGCCCCAGCATTTT. Translating gives CASSLSGTASNQPQHF.

This clonotype has a count of ten or more. The chain recombines TRBV27 with TRBJ2-6, with D unclear. The ends were cut back, 6 bases at V and 0 bases at J, with 6 bases in the middle. The CDR3 has 14 amino acids. The germline V gene encodes CDR1 MNHEY and CDR2 SMNVEV (reference sequence). CDR3 nucleotide sequence: TGTGCCAGCAGATCTCTCTCTGGGGCCAACGTCCTGACTTTC. This codes for CASRSLSGANVLTF.

J is TRBJ1-1 and V is TRBV6-5, with 7 positions matching TRBD1. The V and J ends lost 0 bases and 8 bases, in that order; junction bases with no gene match: 6. The germline CDR1 and CDR2 sequences are MNHEY and SVGAGI. The CDR3 extends over 14 amino acids. CDR3 nucleotide sequence: TGTGCCAGCAGTTACTCCGACAGGGTGTGGGAAGCTTTCTTT. This codes for CASSYSDRVWEAFF.

This clonotype was seen at least ten times. The chain employs TRBV11-2 and TRBJ1-1; 10 bases fit TRBD1. J gave up 3 bases and V 5 bases, and 12 bases lay outside the gene matches. The CDR3 loop spans 17 amino acids. Germline V gene sequence: CDR1 SGHAT, CDR2 FQNNGV. In DNA, the CDR3 is TGTGCCAGCAGCCGGCGTCCCGGGACAGGGGAGGACACTGAAGCTTTCTTT. Residues: CASSRRPGTGEDTEAFF.

In this sample, this clonotype turned up many times. The V and J genes are TRBV18 and TRBJ1-2; D gene ambiguous. V lost 2 bases to trimming and J lost 8 bases, with 15 bases between them. Germline lookup yields CDR1 KGHSH and CDR2 LQKENI. The CDR3 consists of 14 residues. The CDR3 nucleotides read TGTGCCAGCTCACCAAAGGGAGAACTGGGAGGCTACACCTTC. This gives the protein CASSPKGELGGYTF.

This chain links TRBV10-2 with TRBJ1-6, with no clear D. This CDR3 comprises 13 residues. The germline CDR1 and CDR2 sequences are WSHSY and SAAADI. The V gene lost 4 bases and the J gene lost 8 bases, with 9 bases spanning the gap. CDR3 bases: TGCGCCAGCAGTGTGGACTTAGATTCACCCCTCCACTTT. It translates to CASSVDLDSPLHF.

This clonotype appeared many times. The rearrangement links TRBV11-1 to TRBJ2-7; D might be TRBD2 (5 bases). Per the germline V gene, CDR1 is SGHAT and CDR2 is FQDESV (reference sequence). There are 16 residues in the CDR3. Trimming left V 1 base short and J 2 bases short, with 15 bases between. CDR3 nucleotides: TGTGCCAGCAGCTTAGTCCGGACCAAGGGAGCCTACGAGCAGTACTTC. Translation: CASSLVRTKGAYEQYF.

This clonotype has a count of ten or more. The V call is TRBV20-1, the J call TRBJ2-7; 10 bases match TRBD2. CDR1 is DFQATT and CDR2 is SNEGSKA in the germline V gene (reference sequence). The length of the CDR3 is 17 residues. V was clipped by 2 bases and J by 4 bases; unmatched bases: 14. The CDR3 bases are TGCAGTGCTAGATCAACCCCGACTAGCGGGCTAATTTACGAGCAGTACTTC. Amino acids: CSARSTPTSGLIYEQYF.

The chain links TRBV20-1 to TRBJ2-4, with TRBD2 matching over 7 bases. Germline V CDR1 and CDR2: DFQATT, SNEGSKA (reference sequence). The CDR3 is 12 residues long. The V and J ends lost 5 bases and 8 bases, in that order; junction bases with no gene match: 6. The CDR3 coding sequence is TGCAGTGCTCGGACTAGTGTGGACATTCAGTACTTC. This sequence encodes CSARTSVDIQYF.